What follows are 12 T cell receptor beta chains derived from one specimen sequenced in a study of CD8+CD57+ T cells in acquired aplastic anemia. Profiles of TCR beta VDJ and CDR3 were generated from a genomic DNA template. TCRdb processed the reads anew with MiXCR; each CDR3 protein has one entry. The data contain approximately 180,000 distinct CDR3 sequences, 45% to 55% of them singletons. CD8+CD57+ cell expansion, shown by flow cytometry, had occurred in the patients selected for sequencing. The source material was sorted CD4+, CD8+, or CD8+CD57+ T cells (not recorded which) from PBMCs. The source of these receptors is a human donor with aplastic anemia.

This clonotype was seen repeatedly, ten times or more. The gene calls are TRBV29-1 and TRBJ2-7; 10 nucleotides match TRBD1. J gave up 0 bases and V 8 bases, and 4 bases lay outside the gene matches. The CDR3 runs to 13 residues. The germline V gene encodes CDR1 SQVTM and CDR2 ANQGSEA. DNA for the CDR3: TGCAGCATGACAGGGGGCCCCTCCTACGAGCAGTACTTC. Translated, it gives CSMTGGPSYEQYF.

J is TRBJ2-5 and V is TRBV20-1; the match to TRBD2 covers 12 bases. This CDR3 has 15 residues. Germline V gene data show CDR1 as DFQATT and CDR2 as SNEGSKA (reference sequence). The ends lost 4 bases at V and 7 bases at J; junction bases unmatched: 10. In DNA, the CDR3 is TGCAGTGCTACTGGACTAGCGGGGAACCGAGGGACCCAGTACTTC. This codes for CSATGLAGNRGTQYF.

J is TRBJ2-7 and V is TRBV2; 9 nucleotides align to TRBD1. The J segment lost 3 bases and the V segment lost 7 bases, leaving 7 bases of the junction unmatched. The CDR3 has 14 amino acids. Germline-derived CDR1 and CDR2 are SNHLY and FYNNEI. CDR3 amino acids: CASTGQGKRYEQYF. CDR3 bases: TGTGCCAGCACAGGACAGGGGAAACGCTACGAGCAGTACTTC.

This rearrangement joins TRBV15 to TRBJ2-7, with D uncertain. The CDR3 runs 16 residues. Germline assignment: CDR1 LNHNV and CDR2 YYDKDF (reference sequence). Between the trimmed V and J ends, which lost 7 bases and 9 bases, there was a span of 28 bases. As DNA, the CDR3 is TGTGCCACCATTAGGAAGTTGCAACCCGTTCGGTCCGTGCAGTACTTC. Protein sequence: CATIRKLQPVRSVQYF.

The chain has TRBV9 and TRBJ1-2; D is possibly TRBD1 (5 bases). The germline V gene has CDR1 SGDLS and CDR2 YYNGEE. This CDR3 contains 14 residues. Trimming removed 6 bases at V and 4 bases at J, with 16 bases between. CDR3 bases: TGTGCCAGCACCGGAGAGGGGTCGTCCTATGGCTACACCTTC. It specifies CASTGEGSSYGYTF. The entire variable domain, with the rest obtained from reference TRBV9 and TRBJ1-2, is as follows: DSGVTQTPKHLITATGQRVTLRCSPRSGDLSVYWYQQSLDQGLQFLIQYYNGEERAKGNILERFSAQQFPDLHSELNLSSLELGDSALYFCASTGEGSSYGYTFGSGTRLTVV.

This clonotype was seen ten or more times. The V gene is TRBV19, the J gene TRBJ2-6; D may be TRBD2 (5 bases). The CDR3 extends over 16 amino acids. Germline CDR1 is LNHDA and CDR2 is SQIVND (reference sequence). Deletions cut 5 bases from V and 1 base from J, with 12 bases between. DNA for the CDR3: TGTGCCAGTAGTCGGACGGGATCATCTGGGGCCAACGTCCTGACTTTC. Encoded protein: CASSRTGSSGANVLTF.

The chain joins TRBV12-3 or TRBV12-4 to TRBJ2-2, with 12 bases aligning to TRBD2. The CDR3 runs 15 residues. V lost 6 bases to trimming and J lost 6 bases; unmatched junction nucleotides: 5. The CDR3 loop is CASRRTSGGSGELFF. For the CDR3, the DNA is TGTGCCAGCAGGCGCACTAGCGGGGGGTCCGGGGAGCTGTTTTTT.

This clonotype was found many times. J is TRBJ1-5 and V is TRBV19; 12 bases fit TRBD1. The germline gives CDR1 LNHDA, CDR2 SQIVND (reference sequence). The CDR3 loop spans 15 amino acids. J lost 5 bases, V lost 5 bases, and 4 bases had no gene match. The CDR3 spells CASSGTGGADQPQHF. CDR3 coding DNA: TGTGCCAGTAGTGGGACAGGGGGCGCGGATCAGCCCCAGCATTTT.

This chain links TRBV25-1 with TRBJ2-7, with TRBD1 matching 11 bases. V was pared by 5 bases and J by 3 bases, with 12 bases of the junction left unmatched. CDR3 length equals 17 residues. The germline V gene encodes CDR1 MGHDK and CDR2 SYGVNS. The CDR3 nucleotides read TGTGCCAGCAGTCCGACGTCGGGACAGGGGGTTATCTACGAGCAGTACTTC. Protein sequence: CASSPTSGQGVIYEQYF.

The genes are TRBV20-1 and TRBJ2-5; TRBD2 aligns across 11 bases. From germline, CDR1 is DFQATT and CDR2 SNEGSKA (reference sequence). The CDR3 spans 14 residues. V lost 0 bases, J lost 5 bases, and 2 bases stayed unmatched. As DNA, the CDR3 is TGCAGTGCTAGAGATCGACTAGCGGGGGAGACCCAGTACTTC. Amino acids: CSARDRLAGETQYF.

The chain uses TRBV10-3 and TRBJ2-1, with TRBD1 matching over 9 bases. This CDR3 has 15 residues. V lost 10 bases, J lost 12 bases, and 19 bases stayed unmatched. Germline CDR1 reads ENHRY; CDR2 reads SYGVKD. CDR3 sequence reads: CATTGGRQGEDTQFF. The CDR3 DNA is TGTGCCACCACCGGGGGACGACAGGGGGAGGATACGCAGTTCTTC.

This clonotype was counted ten times or more. This chain uses TRBV10-3 with TRBJ1-1; the D gene is possibly TRBD1 (6 bases). Germline V gene data show CDR1 as ENHRY and CDR2 as SYGVKD. This CDR3 has 13 residues. V dropped 4 bases and J dropped 5 bases, with 11 bases sitting between them. The CDR3, as DNA: TGTGCCATCAGTGGCGGGGGCGGAACTGAAGCTTTCTTT. As protein: CAISGGGGTEAFF.